Listed below are T cell receptor beta chains from one sample, sequenced in a study of blood T cell repertoires in COVID-19. Method: immunoSEQ multiplex PCR; TCRdb's copy keeps in-frame clones and lacks some. The data contain 95,000 to 150,000 clones, 80% of them seen just once; the ten biggest clones take up roughly 17%. Sequencing was carried out using peripheral blood. These receptors came from a man in his fifties or sixties with active or convalescent COVID-19. Both conserved end residues are part of each CDR3. A D gene is named only where the DNA matches it firmly. Some rows mark clone size as missing; the rest say once, few, many or name a class of expanded clone.

cdr3_aa | cdr3_nt | v_call | d_call | clone_size | j_call
CASSYSRTSGGDTQYF | TGTGCCAGCAGTTACTCGAGGACTAGCGGGGGAGATACGCAGTATTTT | TRBV6-5 | TRBD2 | . | TRBJ2-3
CASSKWRASGSFNNEQFF | TGTGCCAGCAGCAAATGGCGGGCTAGCGGGAGTTTCAACAATGAGCAGTTCTTC | TRBV21-1 | . | . | TRBJ2-1
CASTAGRREKNIQYF | TGTGCCAGCACTGCGGGGCGTCGCGAAAAAAACATTCAGTACTTC | TRBV7-2 | . | . | TRBJ2-4
CASSVGRVVTGELFF | TGTGCCAGCAGCGTAGGCAGGGTGGTCACCGGGGAGCTGTTTTTT | TRBV9 | . | . | TRBJ2-2
CSVEDPRSYEQYF | TGCAGCGTTGAAGATCCGCGGAGCTACGAGCAGTACTTC | TRBV29-1 | . | few | TRBJ2-7
CATSRPEKAGELFF | TGTGCCACCAGCAGGCCCGAGAAAGCCGGGGAGCTGTTTTTT | TRBV15 | . | . | TRBJ2-2
CATSSVTVSTDTQYF | TGTGCCACCAGCAGTGTTACAGTTAGCACAGATACGCAGTATTTT | TRBV15 | . | . | TRBJ2-3
CASSWPRTGELFF | TGCGCCAGCAGCTGGCCTAGAACCGGGGAGCTGTTTTTT | TRBV5-1 | . | . | TRBJ2-2
CAWSKGANYGYTF | TGTGCCTGGAGTAAGGGGGCTAACTATGGCTACACCTTC | TRBV30 | . | . | TRBJ1-2
CATGVAGGPGVADTQYF | TGTGCCACCGGGGTAGCGGGAGGGCCTGGGGTGGCAGATACGCAGTATTTT | TRBV24-1 | TRBD2 | once | TRBJ2-3
CAISGTGEIMDGYTF | TGTGCCATCAGTGGGACAGGGGAGATCATGGATGGCTACACCTTC | TRBV10-3 | TRBD1 | . | TRBJ1-2
CASSLTGGGEQYF | TGTGCCAGCAGCTTAACCGGGGGTGGCGAGCAGTACTTC | TRBV7-3 | . | . | TRBJ2-7
CASSPLGGVTSETQYF | TGTGCCAGCAGCCCCTTGGGGGGTGTAACATCAGAGACCCAGTACTTC | TRBV3-1/TRBV3-2 | . | once | TRBJ2-5
CASSSQGYTEAFF | TGTGCCAGCAGCAGCCAGGGGTACACTGAAGCTTTCTTT | TRBV6-5 | . | . | TRBJ1-1
CASSFGQSYNEQFF | TGTGCCAGCAGCTTTGGGCAATCCTACAATGAGCAGTTCTTC | TRBV11-1 | . | . | TRBJ2-1
CASSGSGSSSYEQYF | TGTGCCAGCAGCGGGTCAGGATCGAGCTCCTACGAGCAGTACTTC | TRBV9 | . | . | TRBJ2-7
CASSQVPGGPTYNEQFF | TGCGCCAGCAGCCAGGTACCGGGGGGTCCTACCTACAATGAGCAGTTCTTC | TRBV4-1 | TRBD2 | . | TRBJ2-1
CAWRGPSNTEAFF | TGTGCCTGGAGGGGGCCCTCGAACACTGAAGCTTTCTTT | TRBV30 | . | . | TRBJ1-1
CASSLPLGTDSAQTNTGELFF | TGTGCCAGCAGTCTCCCCTTGGGGACTGATAGCGCCCAAACTAACACCGGGGAGCTGTTTTTT | TRBV28 | . | . | TRBJ2-2
CASSQDFFGRLAPGLETQYF | TGTGCCAGCAGCCAAGATTTTTTTGGGAGACTAGCTCCGGGCCTAGAGACCCAGTACTTC | TRBV4-2 | TRBD2 | . | TRBJ2-5
CASTRGPIRTEAFF | TGTGCCAGCACCCGCGGCCCCATCCGGACTGAAGCTTTCTTT | TRBV28 | . | . | TRBJ1-1
CASSGEQGKNSPLHF | TGTGCCAGCAGTGGAGAACAGGGGAAAAATTCACCCCTCCACTTT | TRBV2 | TRBD1 | . | TRBJ1-6